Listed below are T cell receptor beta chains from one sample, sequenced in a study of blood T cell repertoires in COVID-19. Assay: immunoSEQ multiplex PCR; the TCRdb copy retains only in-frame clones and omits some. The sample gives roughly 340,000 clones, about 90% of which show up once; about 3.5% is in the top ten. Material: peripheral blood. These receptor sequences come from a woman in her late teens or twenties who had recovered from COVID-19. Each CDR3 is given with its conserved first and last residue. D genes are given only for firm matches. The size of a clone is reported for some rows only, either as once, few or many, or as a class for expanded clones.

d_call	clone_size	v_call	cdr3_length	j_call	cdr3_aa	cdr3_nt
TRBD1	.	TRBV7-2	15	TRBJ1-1	CASSLNRGWGPEAFF	TGTGCCAGCAGCTTAAACAGGGGATGGGGACCTGAAGCTTTCTTT
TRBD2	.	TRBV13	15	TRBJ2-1	CASSSGGLAGDEQFF	TGTGCCAGCAGCTCGGGGGGACTAGCGGGAGATGAGCAGTTCTTC
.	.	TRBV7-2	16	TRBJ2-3	CASSLDGAGTIDTQYF	TGTGCCAGCAGCTTAGATGGAGCGGGCACGATAGATACGCAGTATTTT
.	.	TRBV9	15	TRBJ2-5	CASSVVAGDLETQYF	TGTGCCAGCAGCGTAGTGGCAGGGGACCTCGAGACCCAGTACTTC
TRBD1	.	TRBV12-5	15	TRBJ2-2	CASGDDRDETGELFF	TGTGCTAGTGGTGACGACAGGGATGAGACCGGGGAGCTGTTTTTT
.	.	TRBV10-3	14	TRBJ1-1	CAISEWGEDTEAFF	TGTGCCATCAGTGAGTGGGGAGAGGACACTGAAGCTTTCTTT
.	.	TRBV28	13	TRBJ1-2	CASAFGDKYGYTF	TGTGCCAGCGCCTTTGGAGATAAATATGGCTACACCTTC
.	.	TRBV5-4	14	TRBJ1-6	CASSLGNGVGALHF	TGTGCCAGCAGCTTGGGGAACGGGGTTGGTGCCCTCCACTTT
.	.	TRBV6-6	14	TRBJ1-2	CASSSFGEWKGYTF	TGTGCCAGCAGTTCCTTCGGAGAGTGGAAGGGCTACACCTTC
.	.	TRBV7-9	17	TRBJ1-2	CASSPSPFRTVDYGYTF	TGTGCCAGCAGCCCTAGTCCGTTTCGGACAGTAGACTATGGCTACACCTTC
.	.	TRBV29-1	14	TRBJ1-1	CSVGTAKQNTEAFF	TGCAGCGTTGGGACAGCTAAACAGAACACTGAAGCTTTCTTT
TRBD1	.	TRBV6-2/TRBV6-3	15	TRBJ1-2	CASSYVRGLNYGYTF	TGTGCCAGCAGTTACGTCAGGGGGCTTAACTATGGCTACACCTTC
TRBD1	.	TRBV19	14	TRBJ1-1	CASSSQTGLSEAFF	TGTGCCAGTAGTTCTCAGACAGGGTTGTCTGAAGCTTTCTTT
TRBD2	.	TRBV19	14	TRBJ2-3	CASSMGLAGDTQYF	TGTGCCAGTAGTATGGGACTAGCGGGAGATACGCAGTATTTT
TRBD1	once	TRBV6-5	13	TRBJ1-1	CATVRRGSTEAFF	TGTGCCACCGTTCGCAGGGGGTCTACTGAAGCTTTCTTT
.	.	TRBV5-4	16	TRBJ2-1	CASSIGGASSYNEQFF	TGTGCCAGCAGCATTGGAGGGGCGAGCTCCTACAATGAGCAGTTCTTC
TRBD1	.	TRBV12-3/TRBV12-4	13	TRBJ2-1	CASSSGTGGLSFF	TGTGCCAGCAGCTCCGGGACAGGGGGCCTCAGTTTCTTC
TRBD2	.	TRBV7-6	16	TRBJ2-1	CASSRNRLADYNEQFF	TGTGCCAGCAGCCGAAACCGACTAGCGGACTACAATGAGCAGTTCTTC
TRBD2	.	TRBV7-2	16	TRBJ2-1	CASSLRPGLAGNGQFF	TGTGCCAGCAGCTTAAGGCCGGGACTAGCGGGAAACGGGCAGTTCTTC
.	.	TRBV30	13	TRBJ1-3	CAWSVRAGNTIYF	TGTGCCTGGAGTGTACGAGCTGGAAACACCATATATTTT
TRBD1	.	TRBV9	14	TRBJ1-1	CASSVRQGANEAFF	TGTGCCAGCAGCGTCAGACAGGGGGCGAATGAAGCTTTCTTT
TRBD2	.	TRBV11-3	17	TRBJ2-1	CASSSRTSGRFIDEQFF	TGTGCCAGCAGCTCAAGGACTAGCGGGAGATTTATCGATGAGCAGTTCTTC
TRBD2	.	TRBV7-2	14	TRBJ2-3	CASILAGGADTQYF	TGTGCCAGCATACTAGCGGGAGGCGCAGATACGCAGTATTTT
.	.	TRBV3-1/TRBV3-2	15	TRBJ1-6	CASSQGRGANSPLHF	TGTGCCAGCAGCCAGGGGAGGGGTGCTAATTCACCCCTCCACTTT
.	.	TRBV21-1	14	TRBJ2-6	CASNPYSGANVLTF	TGTGCCAGCAACCCCTACTCTGGGGCCAACGTCCTGACTTTC
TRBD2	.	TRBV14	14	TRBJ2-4	CASSHAGGKNIQYF	TGTGCCAGCAGCCACGCGGGGGGCAAAAACATTCAGTACTTC
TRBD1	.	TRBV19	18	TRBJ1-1	CASSFGGGVWAGDTEAFF	TGTGCCAGTAGTTTCGGAGGGGGCGTTTGGGCCGGGGACACTGAAGCTTTCTTT
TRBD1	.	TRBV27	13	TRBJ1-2	CASRLTGGRGYTF	TGTGCCAGCAGACTAACAGGGGGTCGGGGCTACACCTTC
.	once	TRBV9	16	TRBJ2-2	CASSVGGETNTGELFF	TGTGCCAGCAGCGTAGGGGGGGAAACGAACACCGGGGAGCTGTTTTTT
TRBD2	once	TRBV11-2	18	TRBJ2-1	CASSAPLASGRVYNEQFF	TGTGCCAGCAGCGCCCCCCTCGCTAGCGGGAGGGTATACAATGAGCAGTTCTTC
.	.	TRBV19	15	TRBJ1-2	CASLETGRLTYGYTF	TGTGCCAGTTTAGAGACAGGCCGACTAACCTATGGCTACACCTTC
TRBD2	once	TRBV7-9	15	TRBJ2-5	CASSFTSGILETQYF	TGTGCCAGCAGCTTTACTAGCGGGATATTAGAGACCCAGTACTTC
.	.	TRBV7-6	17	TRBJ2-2	CASSLARDSSNTGELFF	TGTGCCAGCAGCTTAGCCAGAGACAGCTCGAACACCGGGGAGCTGTTTTTT
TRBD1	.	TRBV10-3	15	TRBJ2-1	CAISESGQGIYEQFF	TGTGCCATCAGTGAGTCGGGACAGGGTATCTATGAGCAGTTCTTC
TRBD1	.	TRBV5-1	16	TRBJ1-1	CASSLEGQGANTEAFF	TGCGCCAGCAGCTTGGAAGGACAGGGGGCGAACACTGAAGCTTTCTTT
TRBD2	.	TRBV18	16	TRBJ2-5	CASSPEVAGVQETQYF	TGTGCCAGCTCACCGGAAGTAGCGGGGGTTCAAGAGACCCAGTACTTC
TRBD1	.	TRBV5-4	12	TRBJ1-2	CASSLTGVGYTF	TGTGCCAGCAGCTTAACAGGGGTTGGCTACACCTTC
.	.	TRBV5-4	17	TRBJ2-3	CASSLPLPGMSTDTQYF	TGTGCCAGCAGCCTACCTCTTCCGGGAATGAGCACAGATACGCAGTATTTT
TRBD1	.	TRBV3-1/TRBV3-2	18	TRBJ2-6	CASSQPGQGSPGANVLTF	TGTGCCAGCAGCCAACCGGGACAGGGGTCCCCTGGGGCCAACGTCCTGACTTTC
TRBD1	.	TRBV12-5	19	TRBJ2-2	CASGLPHETGGANTGELFF	TGTGCTAGTGGTTTGCCCCACGAGACAGGGGGGGCGAACACCGGGGAGCTGTTTTTT
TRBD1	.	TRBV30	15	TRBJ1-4	CAWSRDRFANEKLFF	TGTGCCTGGAGCCGGGACAGGTTCGCTAATGAAAAACTGTTTTTT
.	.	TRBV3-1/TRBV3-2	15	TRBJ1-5	CASSQGGGSNQPQHF	TGTGCCAGCAGCCAAGGGGGGGGTAGCAATCAGCCCCAGCATTTT